These 32 T cell receptor beta chains originate from one sample sequenced in a study of shared T cell receptors in the human thymus (dated by TCRdb to about 2021). Library creation used the immunoSEQ multiplex PCR assay. As stored in TCRdb, this immuneACCESS dataset retains in-frame rearrangements with V and J assigned. A fraction of the clones does not appear; measured against another copy, unresolved V genes explain less than half of the discrepancy, and the remainder lacks a known reason. For this sample there are under 700,000 clones; around three quarters appear just once. The ten largest clones take up 0.01% to 0.015% of the sample. Separately, the same data were catalogued under a study of human thymus T cells.

Sequenced input: thymocytes. All receptors come from a boy less than two years old with a congenital heart defect. Donor details come from another sample of the same person, matched by shared clones.

The chain uses TRBV27 and TRBJ1-5; D perhaps matches TRBD1 (6 bases). V was pared by 6 bases and J by 0 bases, with 15 bases between. This CDR3 has 16 residues. CDR1 is MNHEY, CDR2 SMNVEV, per germline (reference sequence). The CDR3 region has the DNA TGTGCCAGCAGCCCCAACTGGGACAATAGCAATCAGCCCCAGCATTTT. Amino acids: CASSPNWDNSNQPQHF.

V and J are TRBV12-5 and TRBJ2-1; a possible D gene is TRBD2 (5 bases). The CDR3 has 12 residues. The V gene's germline CDR1 is LGHNT and CDR2 FRNRAP. The V end lost 6 bases, the J end lost 6 bases, and 9 bases lay between the germline ends. CDR3 DNA sequence: TGTGCTAGTGGACTAGTAGGCAATGAGCAGTTCTTC. Its translation is CASGLVGNEQFF.

This clone was seen a few times. J is TRBJ2-3 and V is TRBV29-1; possible D gene TRBD1, 6 bases. Germline values: CDR1 SQVTM, CDR2 ANQGSEA. Trimming shortened V by 6 bases and J by 4 bases, and 11 bases separated the two germline ends. This CDR3 region has 12 residues. The CDR3: CSVVNRADTQYF. CDR3 sequence (DNA): TGCAGCGTCGTCAACAGGGCAGATACGCAGTATTTT.

J is TRBJ2-2 and V is TRBV5-1, with D possibly TRBD1 on 6 matching bases. The germline CDR1 and CDR2 sequences are SGHRS and YFSETQ. CDR3 length: 17 amino acids. The V and J ends lost 7 bases and 0 bases respectively, with 19 bases between them. This chain's CDR3 is CASQYADSVSNTGELFF. The CDR3 region has the DNA TGCGCCAGCCAGTATGCGGACAGCGTCTCGAACACCGGGGAGCTGTTTTTT.

This clone was seen a handful of times. The chain employs TRBV5-4 and TRBJ2-6; 9 bases line up with TRBD1. Germline V gene lookup returns CDR1 SGHNT and CDR2 YYREEE (reference sequence). After removal of 1 base from V and 2 bases from J, the junction contained 1 base not matched to a gene. The CDR3 extends over 16 amino acids. The CDR3 bases are TGTGCCAGCAGCTTGACAGGGGGCACTGGGGCCAACGTCCTGACTTTC. This encodes CASSLTGGTGANVLTF.

V usage is TRBV27 and J usage is TRBJ2-7; 8 bases match TRBD1. V lost 0 bases to trimming and J lost 3 bases; unmatched junction nucleotides: 13. CDR3 size: 18 residues. The germline V gene has CDR1 MNHEY and CDR2 SMNVEV (reference sequence). The CDR3 region has the DNA TGTGCCAGCAGTTTATCGCCCCCGACAGGGGCGCAGGTCTACGAGCAGTACTTC. This gives the protein CASSLSPPTGAQVYEQYF.

The chain recombines TRBV5-1 with TRBJ1-2, with D perhaps TRBD1 (6 bases). This CDR3 has 15 residues. Germline-derived CDR1 and CDR2 are SGHRS and YFSETQ. Trimming cost V 2 bases and J 0 bases, with 11 bases left between them. The CDR3, as DNA: TGCGCCAGCAGCTTTGGGGGGGCAGCTAACTATGGCTACACCTTC. It is translated as CASSFGGAANYGYTF.

The chain couples TRBV6-6 to TRBJ2-7, with 12 bases fitting TRBD2. The V and J ends lost 6 bases and 0 bases, in that order; junction bases with no gene match: 6. CDR1 MNHNY and CDR2 SVGAGI come from the germline V gene (reference sequence). The CDR3 length is 16 residues. This chain's CDR3 is CASRRTSGTFSYEQYF. The CDR3 coding sequence is TGTGCCAGCAGGAGGACTAGCGGGACTTTCTCCTACGAGCAGTACTTC.

The J gene is TRBJ1-1, the V gene TRBV6-6; D is perhaps TRBD1 (6 bases). Germline V gene lookup returns CDR1 MNHNY and CDR2 SVGAGI (reference sequence). With 6 bases removed from V and 5 bases from J, the gap between germline ends came to 22 bases. CDR3 length equals 16 residues. DNA of the CDR3: TGTGCCAGCAGCCAGCGAGGCGGGGGCGGAGGTACTGAAGCTTTCTTT. Protein product: CASSQRGGGGGTEAFF.

On this clone: In the same sample, other DNA sequences code for this CDR3. The chain couples TRBV5-1 to TRBJ2-7; 7 nucleotides line up with TRBD1. The CDR3 consists of 12 residues. Germline CDR1 and CDR2: SGHRS and YFSETQ. V lost 0 bases and J lost 10; bases outside the gene matches: 4. CDR3 sequence (DNA): TGCGCCAGCAGCTTGGAGGGGGCAGAACAGTACTTC. Translation gives CASSLEGAEQYF.

The V gene is TRBV10-3, the J gene TRBJ2-7, with 15 positions matching TRBD2. Germline loops: CDR1 ENHRY, CDR2 SYGVKD. The CDR3 loop spans 17 amino acids. Trimming took 2 bases from V and 5 from J; bases not matched to a gene: 7. This CDR3 is CAISEPGTSGRLDEQYF. The CDR3 DNA follows: TGTGCCATCAGTGAGCCCGGGACTAGCGGGAGGTTAGACGAGCAGTACTTC.

This clone was counted only a few times. This chain uses TRBV2 with TRBJ1-3; D is ambiguous. Germline CDR1 and CDR2: SNHLY and FYNNEI. This CDR3 has 14 amino acids. Deletions cut 6 bases from V and 9 bases from J, with 18 bases between. The CDR3 sequence is CASSVGVGRGTIYF. CDR3 DNA: TGTGCCAGCAGCGTAGGTGTGGGCCGGGGCACCATATATTTT.

Only a few counts were recorded for this clone. This chain connects TRBV7-9 to TRBJ2-1, with D maybe TRBD2 (6 bases). The CDR3 consists of 14 residues. Germline V lookup: CDR1 SEHNR, CDR2 FQNEAQ (reference sequence). Trimming left V 6 bases short and J 7 bases short, with 16 bases between. CDR3 coding DNA: TGTGCCAGCAGGTGGGGGGAGCCGGGAAATGAGCAGTTCTTC. Its protein is CASRWGEPGNEQFF. Based on the CDR3 plus reference TRBV7-9 and TRBJ2-1, the full variable domain is DTGVSQNPRHKITKRGQNVTFRCDPISEHNRLYWYRQTLGQGPEFLTYFQNEAQLEKSRLLSDRFSAERPKGSFSTLEIQRTEQGDSAMYLCASRWGEPGNEQFFGPGTRLTVL.

The chain has TRBV2 and TRBJ1-5; D perhaps matches TRBD1 (5 bases). V shed 6 bases and J shed 0 bases, with 21 bases lying between them. Per the germline V gene, CDR1 is SNHLY and CDR2 is FYNNEI. The CDR3 consists of 18 residues. The CDR3 DNA follows: TGTGCCAGCAGAAATGGGGGGACTCCGCCCTATAGCAATCAGCCCCAGCATTTT. This codes for CASRNGGTPPYSNQPQHF.

The rearrangement uses TRBV9 and TRBJ2-1; TRBD2 might be the D (6 bases). The CDR3 has 16 residues. Germline V gene data show CDR1 as SGDLS and CDR2 as YYNGEE. Trimming shortened V by 2 bases and J by 1 base, and 13 bases separated the two germline ends. As DNA, the CDR3 is TGTGCCAGCAGCGTCCGGGACTCCCTTTCCTACAATGAGCAGTTCTTC. Its translation is CASSVRDSLSYNEQFF.

This clone came up once. This sequence joins TRBV6-5 and TRBJ2-2; no definite D call. The V end was cut by 3 bases, the J end by 0 bases, with 8 bases between. The CDR3 runs 15 residues. Germline CDR1 reads MNHEY; CDR2 reads SVGAGI. CDR3 DNA: TGTGCCAGCAGTTATGAGAGGCCGAACACCGGGGAGCTGTTTTTT. Its protein product is CASSYERPNTGELFF.

V and J are TRBV2 and TRBJ2-7, with no clear D. Germline loops: CDR1 SNHLY, CDR2 FYNNEI. This CDR3 has 13 residues. V was pared by 3 bases and J by 2 bases, with 8 bases between. The CDR3 DNA follows: TGTGCCAGCAGTGACCCCCGGGCCTACGAGCAGTACTTC. Residues: CASSDPRAYEQYF.

The V call is TRBV5-4, the J call TRBJ2-5, with TRBD1 matching 8 bases. Losses at the gene ends were 5 bases for V and 2 bases for J; bases not matched to a gene: 8. The germline gives CDR1 SGHNT, CDR2 YYREEE (reference sequence). The CDR3 has 15 amino acids. The CDR3 loop is CASRRVGTGQETQYF. In DNA, the CDR3 is TGTGCCAGCAGACGGGTAGGGACAGGACAAGAGACCCAGTACTTC. The full variable domain, completed using reference TRBV5-4 and TRBJ2-5, is ETGVTQSPTHLIKTRGQQVTLRCSSQSGHNTVSWYQQALGQGPQFIFQYYREEENGRGNFPPRFSGLQFPNYSSELNVNALELDDSALYLCASRRVGTGQETQYFGPGTRLLVL.

As to this clone: The junction differs from germline at one of its ends, possibly a read error. The V and J genes are TRBV7-8 and TRBJ2-7; weak D call: TRBD2 (5 bases). Germline V CDR1 and CDR2: SGHVS, FQNEAQ. The CDR3 is 16 amino acids. The CDR3 sequence is CASSLRLTAGSNEQYF. CDR3 bases: TGTGCCAGCAGCTTACGCCTAACCGCGGGCTCCAACGAGCAGTACTTC.

V is TRBV27 and J is TRBJ1-5; possibly TRBD1 for D (5 bases). The CDR3 spans 16 residues. V was cut by 6 bases and J by 3 bases, with 18 bases left in between. CDR1 MNHEY and CDR2 SMNVEV come from the germline V gene (reference sequence). The CDR3 DNA follows: TGTGCCAGCAGAAACACGCGGGGGAGAAACAATCAGCCCCAGCATTTT. Protein sequence: CASRNTRGRNNQPQHF.

V is TRBV27 and J is TRBJ2-6, with D perhaps matching TRBD1 (6 bases). This CDR3 contains 17 residues. V gave up 0 bases and J gave up 3 bases, with 12 bases separating them. From germline, CDR1 is MNHEY and CDR2 SMNVEV (reference sequence). The CDR3 sequence is CASSLSPGQYGANVLTF. In nucleotides, the CDR3 is TGTGCCAGCAGTTTATCGCCTGGACAGTATGGGGCCAACGTCCTGACTTTC.

This clone appeared a few times. The genes are TRBV9 and TRBJ2-1; D possibly corresponds to TRBD2 (6 bases). The CDR3 runs to 14 residues. V was pared by 6 bases and J by 6 bases, with 16 bases between. Germline loops: CDR1 SGDLS, CDR2 YYNGEE. CDR3 loop: CASNESGSGNEQFF. The DNA for the CDR3 is TGTGCCAGCAACGAATCCGGGAGTGGCAATGAGCAGTTCTTC.

The chain links TRBV7-9 to TRBJ2-5; D call uncertain. CDR1 is SEHNR and CDR2 is FQNEAQ in the germline V gene (reference sequence). V lost 5 bases and J lost 1, with 11 bases in between. CDR3 length: 14 amino acids. The CDR3 DNA sequence: TGTGCCAGCAGCCTCCGGGTCCCCCAAGAGACCCAGTACTTC. Its protein product is CASSLRVPQETQYF. The entire variable domain, with the rest obtained from reference TRBV7-9 and TRBJ2-5, is as follows: DTGVSQNPRHKITKRGQNVTFRCDPISEHNRLYWYRQTLGQGPEFLTYFQNEAQLEKSRLLSDRFSAERPKGSFSTLEIQRTEQGDSAMYLCASSLRVPQETQYFGPGTRLLVL.

This clone was observed a handful of times. This rearrangement joins TRBV28 to TRBJ2-5, with TRBD1 matching 7 bases. The germline CDR1 and CDR2 sequences are MDHEN and SYDVKM. The CDR3 is 16 residues long. V gave up 4 bases and J gave up 6 bases; unmatched junction bases: 14. The CDR3 region has the DNA TGTGCCAGCAGTTCCATCCACCCGACAGGGAGAAAGACCCAGTACTTC. Residues: CASSSIHPTGRKTQYF.

The J gene is TRBJ2-2, the V gene TRBV29-1; 13 bases map to TRBD2. J was trimmed by 6 bases and V by 6 bases; bases with no gene match: 7. This CDR3 is 15 amino acids long. Germline values: CDR1 SQVTM, CDR2 ANQGSEA. CDR3 amino acids: CSVTTSGRAPGELFF. The DNA of the CDR3 is TGCAGCGTGACTACTAGCGGGAGGGCCCCCGGGGAGCTGTTTTTT.

The chain employs TRBV4-2 and TRBJ1-1; D may be TRBD1 (6 bases). Germline V lookup: CDR1 LGHNA, CDR2 YNFKEQ. The CDR3 has 16 amino acids. Between the trimmed V and J ends, which lost 4 bases and 4 bases, there was a span of 19 bases. The CDR3 nucleotides read TGTGCCAGCAGCCGGGGCAGGGGCTCTGTGGGCACTGAAGCTTTCTTT. Its protein product is CASSRGRGSVGTEAFF.

A single count supports this clone. V usage is TRBV4-3 and J usage is TRBJ1-2; D unclear. V lost 5 bases and J lost 1, with 20 bases in between. The CDR3 contains 17 residues. CDR1 LGHNA and CDR2 YSLEER come from the germline V gene. The CDR3 bases are TGCGCCAGCAGCTCTCCCCGCGGGCAGCCAGATAACTATGGCTACACCTTC. Residues: CASSSPRGQPDNYGYTF.

The chain recombines TRBV10-3 with TRBJ2-5; possibly TRBD1 for D (5 bases). The DNA end lines up better with TRBJ2-7; the J call may be wrong. This CDR3 is 12 amino acids long. The V gene's germline CDR1 is ENHRY and CDR2 SYGVKD. The CDR3 here is CATSRDSYEQYF. The CDR3 DNA reads as TGTGCCACCTCCAGGGACTCCTACGAGCAGTACTTC.

The J gene is TRBJ1-5, the V gene TRBV7-2; D call uncertain. Germline-derived CDR1 and CDR2 are SGHTA and FQGNSA. V lost 2 bases, J lost 0 bases, and 8 bases lay in between. The CDR3 has 15 residues. The CDR3 DNA reads TGTGCCAGCAGCTTAAGGAGGGATAGCAATCAGCCCCAGCATTTT. Its protein is CASSLRRDSNQPQHF.

This chain joins TRBV9 and TRBJ2-3, with 7 bases lining up with TRBD2. Germline-derived CDR1 and CDR2 are SGDLS and YYNGEE. The CDR3 is 16 residues long. V shed 2 bases and J 6 bases; nucleotides not matched to a gene: 12. The CDR3 loop is CASSVLTVGEGDTQYF. In DNA, the CDR3 is TGTGCCAGCAGCGTGTTGACAGTGGGGGAGGGGGATACGCAGTATTTT.

The chain uses TRBV4-2 and TRBJ2-7; TRBD1 matches 12 bases. The V and J ends lost 0 bases and 1 base, in that order; junction bases with no gene match: 10. The CDR3 length is 19 residues. Germline loops: CDR1 LGHNA, CDR2 YNFKEQ. DNA for the CDR3: TGTGCCAGCAGCCAAGAAGGGGGACAGGGGGCGAATCCTTCCTACGAGCAGTACTTC. The encoded protein is CASSQEGGQGANPSYEQYF.

This chain uses TRBV10-3 with TRBJ2-1; 13 bases line up with TRBD2. V lost 6 bases to trimming and J lost 8 bases; unmatched junction nucleotides: 7. Germline V gene sequence: CDR1 ENHRY, CDR2 SYGVKD. This CDR3 has 15 residues. In DNA, the CDR3 is TGTGCCATCAGCTATGGACTAGCGGGAGCCGATGAGCAGTTCTTC. Encoded protein: CAISYGLAGADEQFF.